The T cell receptor beta chain under discussion was sequenced for a study of shared clonotypes between healthy human individuals. Whole-study findings and limits: Incompleteness in sorted-subset sequencing, despite large depth, was shown by rarefaction.

Deletions cut 0 bases from V and 0 bases from J, with 11 bases between. CDR3 length: 16 residues. The germline gives CDR1 MNHNS, CDR2 SASEGT. Positive CCR7 selection of CD45RO-negative cells yielded the naive CD8 cells, and terminally differentiated effector memory CD45RA+ cells were excluded. Comments on this clone: Antigen specificity is unknown.

Libraries were prepared by immunoSEQ multiplex PCR; TCRdb keeps only in-frame clonotypes and omits some of them. The data hold some 2 million clones, with around 96% observed a single time. The TCR was taken from a man between 18 and 29 years old in good health. Material: naive CD8+ T cells sorted from blood. This sequence joins TRBV6-1 and TRBJ1-1; D is uncertain. CDR3 in DNA: TGTGCCAGCAGTGAAGCCGTTTGGCCGATGAACACTGAAGCTTTCTTT. It is translated as CASSEAVWPMNTEAFF.